The 4 T cell receptor beta chains presented below share a single source sample, sequenced in a study of vaccination and CD4 T cells after COVID-19. Antigens for these TCRs are unknown. The treatment denotes: 10-day PBMC culture with coronavirus spike peptide pools or control peptides (ViraFEST assay). Cultured CD4+ T cell DNA underwent sequencing with the Oncomine TCR Beta short-read assay. TCRdb itself ran the PCR reads through MiXCR, one entry per CDR3 protein. Of approximately 12,000 distinct CDR3 sequences listed, 40% to 50% are singletons. The sample was CD4+ T cells from blood, cultured in vitro. The receptors shown here come from a human donor who had recovered from COVID-19.

About this clonotype itself: The junction does not match germline at one end; this may be a read error. The chain links TRBV28 to TRBJ2-7; D is undetermined. The germline gives CDR1 MDHEN, CDR2 SYDVKM. The CDR3 is 13 amino acids. The CDR3 reads CASSLAGSYEQYF. The CDR3 bases are TGTGCCAGTAGTTTGGCAGGCTCCTACGAGCAGTACTTC.

This clonotype was found once. No DNA is shown, since the ends of the CDR3 on it are uncertain; the CDR3 is the one TCRdb lists. V and J are TRBV25-1 and TRBJ1-3. Germline-derived CDR1 and CDR2 are MGHDK and SYGVNS. The CDR3 is 19 amino acids in total, end residues counted. This CDR3 reads CASSVLNEQYFGPANTIYF.

This clonotype was recorded a few times. V usage is TRBV10-3 and J usage is TRBJ1-2, with D perhaps TRBD1 (5 bases). V lost 2 bases to trimming and J lost 4 bases, with 17 bases between them. CDR3 length equals 16 residues. From germline, CDR1 is ENHRY and CDR2 SYGVKD. The CDR3 sequence: CAISEVGLLGPYGYTF. The DNA of the CDR3 is TGTGCCATCAGTGAGGTGGGACTGCTAGGGCCCTATGGCTACACCTTC.

Sample share makes this clonotype medium-sized. This sequence joins TRBV27 and TRBJ1-6; D unresolved. The V gene lost 2 bases and the J gene lost 7 bases, with 12 bases spanning the gap. The germline V gene encodes CDR1 MNHEY and CDR2 SMNVEV (reference sequence). This CDR3 is built from 15 residues. The CDR3 coding sequence is TGTGCCAGCAGTTTACGGGGAGGTTCAAATTCACCCCTCCACTTT. Translation: CASSLRGGSNSPLHF.